A selection of T cell receptor beta chains follows, all from one sample in a study of T cells in Graves' hyperthyroidism and ophthalmopathy. One entry per CDR3 protein, called by TCRdb with MiXCR from the multiplex PCR reads. This sample has hundreds of thousands of distinct CDR3 sequences; around 20% occur once, and the top ten carry under 35%. Input material: blood. The receptors derive from a man aged 30-40 years with Graves' ophthalmopathy. The CDR3 runs from the conserved cysteine through the conserved F or W. Fields, in order: D gene, clone size, J gene, V gene, CDR3 DNA, CDR3 protein. The D gene is left open where the match is weak. Size values are once, few and many counts, or a class for expanded clones, and some rows have none.

D gene: TRBD1
clone size: NA
J gene: TRBJ2-4
V gene: TRBV5-8
CDR3 DNA: TGTGCCAGCAGACGACCGGGACAGGGGCCGCGGTTGGCCAAAAACATTCAGTACTTC
CDR3 protein: CASRRPGQGPRLAKNIQYF

D gene: NA
clone size: NA
J gene: TRBJ2-7
V gene: TRBV29-1
CDR3 DNA: TGCAGCGCCCTTTGGACAGCTACCTACGAGCAGTACTTC
CDR3 protein: CSALWTATYEQYF

D gene: NA
clone size: NA
J gene: TRBJ2-5
V gene: TRBV6-1
CDR3 DNA: TGTGCCAGCAGTGAAGCGGGAAAAGAGACCCAGTACTTC
CDR3 protein: CASSEAGKETQYF

D gene: NA
clone size: NA
J gene: TRBJ2-1
V gene: TRBV11-2
CDR3 DNA: TGTGCCAGCAACCGGACTTACCTTATAAGCTCCTACAATGAGCAGTTCTTC
CDR3 protein: CASNRTYLISSYNEQFF

D gene: TRBD2
clone size: NA
J gene: TRBJ2-3
V gene: TRBV2
CDR3 DNA: TGTGCCAGCACTGCCCCCGGGACTAGCGGCACAGATACGCAGTATTTT
CDR3 protein: CASTAPGTSGTDTQYF

D gene: TRBD2
clone size: few
J gene: TRBJ2-7
V gene: TRBV20-1
CDR3 DNA: TGCAGTGCTAGACCCTCCGGGAGCGGGAGATCCTACGAGCAGTACTTC
CDR3 protein: CSARPSGSGRSYEQYF

D gene: TRBD1
clone size: NA
J gene: TRBJ2-2
V gene: TRBV9
CDR3 DNA: TGTGCCAGCAGCGGGACAGGGTCGGTCGGGGAGCTGTTTTTT
CDR3 protein: CASSGTGSVGELFF

D gene: TRBD2
clone size: many
J gene: TRBJ2-1
V gene: TRBV5-1
CDR3 DNA: TGCGCCAGCAGCTTGTCTAAGCTAGCGGGAGGAAACAGTGAGCAGTTCTTC
CDR3 protein: CASSLSKLAGGNSEQFF

D gene: TRBD2
clone size: NA
J gene: TRBJ2-7
V gene: TRBV6-2/TRBV6-3
CDR3 DNA: TGTGCCAGCAGTTACTCGGGCGCGGTAGCGGGGAGTTACGAGCAGTACTTC
CDR3 protein: CASSYSGAVAGSYEQYF

D gene: TRBD2
clone size: many
J gene: TRBJ2-3
V gene: TRBV12-3/TRBV12-4
CDR3 DNA: TGTGCCAGCAGTTCAATAGCGGGGGGCACAGATACGCAGTATTTT
CDR3 protein: CASSSIAGGTDTQYF

D gene: NA
clone size: NA
J gene: TRBJ1-1
V gene: TRBV20-1
CDR3 DNA: TGCAGTGCTACAAAATCAACAGGTAACACTGAAGCTTTCTTT
CDR3 protein: CSATKSTGNTEAFF

D gene: NA
clone size: few
J gene: TRBJ2-2
V gene: TRBV20-1
CDR3 DNA: TGCAGTGCTTCCCGGGAAGACACCGGGGAGCTGTTTTTT
CDR3 protein: CSASREDTGELFF

D gene: NA
clone size: NA
J gene: TRBJ2-5
V gene: TRBV7-9
CDR3 DNA: TGTGCCAGCAGCGCCGACAGTAGTTACGGGACCCAGTACTTC
CDR3 protein: CASSADSSYGTQYF

D gene: TRBD1
clone size: many
J gene: TRBJ2-5
V gene: TRBV20-1
CDR3 DNA: TGCAGCCCTACCGGGACAGTGACGGAGACCCAGTACTTC
CDR3 protein: CSPTGTVTETQYF

D gene: NA
clone size: NA
J gene: TRBJ1-5
V gene: TRBV3-1
CDR3 DNA: TGTGCCAGCAGCCATTCGACAGGTTATCAGCCCCAGCATTTT
CDR3 protein: CASSHSTGYQPQHF

D gene: TRBD1
clone size: NA
J gene: TRBJ2-2
V gene: TRBV4-1
CDR3 DNA: TGCGCCAGCAGCCAGTCACAGGGGGCCTGGACCGGGGAGCTGTTTTTT
CDR3 protein: CASSQSQGAWTGELFF

D gene: NA
clone size: few
J gene: TRBJ1-6
V gene: TRBV27
CDR3 DNA: TGTGCCAGCAGTTTAAGGAGGGGATCCTCACCCCTCCACTTT
CDR3 protein: CASSLRRGSSPLHF

D gene: NA
clone size: many
J gene: TRBJ2-1
V gene: TRBV11-2
CDR3 DNA: TGTGCCAGCAGCTTAATCGCATCGGATGAGCAGTTCTTC
CDR3 protein: CASSLIASDEQFF

D gene: NA
clone size: many
J gene: TRBJ2-1
V gene: TRBV7-2
CDR3 DNA: TGTGCCAGCAGCGCGGGGGACAGCGCCTACAATGAGCAGTTCTTC
CDR3 protein: CASSAGDSAYNEQFF

D gene: TRBD1
clone size: NA
J gene: TRBJ1-4
V gene: TRBV27
CDR3 DNA: TGTGCCAGCAGTCTGTCCCGGGACAGGGAAAAACTGTTTTTT
CDR3 protein: CASSLSRDREKLFF

D gene: NA
clone size: NA
J gene: TRBJ2-1
V gene: TRBV19
CDR3 DNA: TGTGCCAGTAGTATCGGTTTCCCCGACCATGAGCAGTTCTTC
CDR3 protein: CASSIGFPDHEQFF

D gene: NA
clone size: NA
J gene: TRBJ2-6
V gene: TRBV19
CDR3 DNA: TGTGCCAGTAGTATACGGGGATACGACTCTGGGGCCAACGTCCTGACTTTC
CDR3 protein: CASSIRGYDSGANVLTF